The 17 T cell receptor beta chains reported below all come from one sample, sequenced in a study of blood T cell repertoires in COVID-19. The protocol was immunoSEQ multiplex PCR, while the TCRdb copy is restricted to in-frame clones and leaves out a portion. Counted here are tens of thousands of clones, under 90% occurring once; the ten biggest clones make up under 4.5%. Sequenced input: peripheral blood. The receptors were gathered from a woman aged 55-69 years with acute or convalescent COVID-19.

This CDR3 is CASSQQTGRGNTIYF. In nucleotides, the CDR3 is TGCGCCAGCAGCCAACAGACAGGGAGAGGAAACACCATATATTTT. V gene TRBV4-1 combines with J gene TRBJ1-3, with 7 bases aligning to TRBD1. This CDR3 comprises 15 residues. Germline CDR1 and CDR2: MGHRA and YSYEKL. After removal of 2 bases from V and 4 bases from J, the junction contained 5 bases not matched to a gene.

The chain recombines TRBV30 with TRBJ1-3; D uncertain. The CDR3 runs 16 residues. CDR1 is GTSNPN, CDR2 SVGIG, per germline (reference sequence). V was cut by 2 bases and J by 0 bases, with 14 bases left in between. The DNA for the CDR3 is TGTGCCTGGAGTCTCAAGGACGGGATCTCTGGAAACACCATATATTTT. As protein: CAWSLKDGISGNTIYF.

The genes are TRBV11-2 and TRBJ2-7; 7 bases agree with TRBD2. There are 17 residues in the CDR3. Germline assignment: CDR1 SGHAT and CDR2 FQNNGV. J gave up 7 bases and V 5 bases, and 20 bases lay outside the gene matches. CDR3 region: CASSPRPGAGETREQYF. Written as DNA, the CDR3 is TGTGCCAGCAGCCCACGTCCCGGGGCGGGAGAGACTAGAGAGCAGTACTTC.

The V and J genes are TRBV24-1 and TRBJ2-1; 15 bases are a match to TRBD2. The V gene end was trimmed by 4 bases and the J gene end by 8 bases; junction bases not matched to a gene: 8. CDR1 and CDR2 (germline): KGHDR, SFDVKD. The CDR3 length is 17 residues. The CDR3 here is CATSDPGLAGGSDEQFF. In DNA, the CDR3 is TGTGCCACCAGTGACCCCGGACTAGCGGGAGGGAGTGATGAGCAGTTCTTC.

The sample holds a few counts of this clone. The chain carries TRBV6-6 and TRBJ2-7; weak D call: TRBD2 (6 bases). The V gene lost 5 bases and the J gene lost 7 bases, with 15 bases spanning the gap. The CDR3 sequence is 13 residues long. In germline, CDR1 is MNHNY, CDR2 SVGAGI (reference sequence). The CDR3 nucleotides are TGTGCCAGCAGTCGGCCGGAGGGCCGTGAGCAGTACTTC. Its protein is CASSRPEGREQYF.

The chain couples TRBV9 to TRBJ1-2; 8 bases match TRBD1. This CDR3 is 14 amino acids long. Unmatched junction bases numbered 8, after V lost 3 bases and J lost 7 bases. In germline, CDR1 is SGDLS, CDR2 YYNGEE. The CDR3 DNA reads TGTGCCAGCAGCGGGGGACAGGCTCCCTTTGGCTACACCTTC. It yields the protein CASSGGQAPFGYTF.

The rearrangement links TRBV2 to TRBJ2-1, with TRBD1 matching over 7 bases. This CDR3 contains 15 residues. Germline CDR1 and CDR2: SNHLY and FYNNEI. The J segment lost 5 bases and the V segment lost 4 bases, leaving 8 bases of the junction unmatched. Here the CDR3 reads CASSAQTGMNNEQFF. CDR3 DNA sequence: TGTGCCAGCAGTGCCCAGACAGGGATGAACAATGAGCAGTTCTTC. The full variable domain, completed using reference TRBV2 and TRBJ2-1, is EPEVTQTPSHQVTQMGQEVILRCVPISNHLYFYWYRQILGQKVEFLVSFYNNEISEKSEIFDDQFSVERPDGSNFTLKIRSTKLEDSAMYFCASSAQTGMNNEQFFGPGTRLTVL.

In nucleotides, the CDR3 is TGTGCCAGCAGCCGGGACAGGGTTGGTGGCTACACCTTC. It is translated as CASSRDRVGGYTF. The chain joins TRBV28 to TRBJ1-2; 9 positions agree with TRBD1. V dropped 6 bases and J dropped 7; count of bases not matched to a gene: 6. Germline CDR1 is MDHEN and CDR2 is SYDVKM. The CDR3 spans 13 residues.

This clone has a handful of counts. The V call is TRBV2, the J call TRBJ1-2; perhaps TRBD1 as D (6 bases). The ends were cut back, 6 bases at V and 5 bases at J, with 13 bases in the middle. Per the germline V gene, CDR1 is SNHLY and CDR2 is FYNNEI. This CDR3 region has 13 residues. The DNA of the CDR3 is TGTGCCAGCAGCCCCGGACAGAAGTATGGCTACACCTTC. Residues: CASSPGQKYGYTF.

The V gene is TRBV9, the J gene TRBJ2-7, with 14 bases identical to TRBD2. The CDR3 length is 15 residues. Germline loops: CDR1 SGDLS, CDR2 YYNGEE. J lost 5 bases, V lost 3 bases, and 4 bases had no gene match. This CDR3 is CASSAGLAGADEQYF. CDR3 coding DNA: TGTGCCAGCAGCGCGGGACTAGCGGGAGCCGACGAGCAGTACTTC. The complete variable domain, with remaining parts taken from reference TRBV9 and TRBJ2-7, reads DSGVTQTPKHLITATGQRVTLRCSPRSGDLSVYWYQQSLDQGLQFLIQYYNGEERAKGNILERFSAQQFPDLHSELNLSSLELGDSALYFCASSAGLAGADEQYFGPGTRLTVT.

The rearrangement joins TRBV19 to TRBJ2-1, with TRBD1 as a possible D gene (5 bases). There are 14 residues in the CDR3. Germline CDR1 and CDR2: LNHDA and SQIVND (reference sequence). V was shortened by 0 bases and J by 8 bases, with 11 bases between the two germline ends. The CDR3 DNA reads TGTGCCAGTAGTATAGATCCCAGGGTGGATGAGCAGTTCTTC. Translating gives CASSIDPRVDEQFF.

This sequence joins TRBV19 and TRBJ1-2, with D uncertain. Germline V lookup: CDR1 LNHDA, CDR2 SQIVND (reference sequence). Trimming left V 7 bases short and J 4 bases short, with 7 bases between. The CDR3 runs to 11 residues. For the CDR3, the DNA is TGTGCCAGTATGGAGGGCTATGGCTACACCTTC. It yields the protein CASMEGYGYTF.

The chain combines TRBV5-4 with TRBJ1-1; 10 positions agree with TRBD1. Trimming cost V 4 bases and J 4 bases; bases outside gene matches: 13. CDR3 length: 17 amino acids. CDR1 is SGHNT and CDR2 is YYREEE in the germline V gene (reference sequence). CDR3 bases: TGTGCCAGCAGCACCCGGGACAGGGGCCCGAGCGGCACTGAAGCTTTCTTT. Translation gives CASSTRDRGPSGTEAFF.

This clone was observed a single time. The chain recombines TRBV7-3 with TRBJ2-1, with D tentatively TRBD1 (6 bases). The germline V gene encodes CDR1 SGHTA and CDR2 FQGTGA. V was pared by 5 bases and J by 4 bases, with 15 bases between. CDR3 length: 15 amino acids. The CDR3 nucleotides are TGTGCCAGCAGCCCCAGGGGTGGGGGATACAATGAGCAGTTCTTC. Its protein is CASSPRGGGYNEQFF.

The chain combines TRBV3-1 (or the pseudogene TRBV3-2) with TRBJ2-1; TRBD2 agrees at 8 bases. This CDR3 comprises 15 residues. J gave up 11 bases and V 1 base, and 10 bases lay outside the gene matches. Germline loops: CDR1 LGHDT, CDR2 YNNKEL (reference sequence). This chain's CDR3 is CASSQVLAGTGKQFF. For the CDR3, the DNA is TGTGCCAGCAGCCAAGTATTAGCGGGGACCGGGAAGCAGTTCTTC.

The chain joins TRBV5-6 to TRBJ2-6; tentatively, D is TRBD2 (6 bases). Trimming pared 6 bases from V and 0 bases from J, leaving 16 bases between. Per germline, CDR1 SGHDT and CDR2 YYEEEE. The CDR3 totals 17 residues. The CDR3 is CASTGGVPGSGANVLTF. The DNA for the CDR3 is TGTGCCAGCACCGGAGGGGTGCCGGGCTCTGGGGCCAACGTCCTGACTTTC.

This rearrangement joins TRBV28 to TRBJ2-1; maybe TRBD1 (5 bases). Germline CDR1 is MDHEN and CDR2 is SYDVKM. CDR3 length: 14 amino acids. Trimming removed 3 bases at V and 15 bases at J, with 21 bases between. The CDR3 DNA reads as TGTGCCAGCAGTTTGGTTGTAGCAGGGCAGTCCCGGTTCTTC. Translating gives CASSLVVAGQSRFF.